The 13 T cell receptor beta chains below come from one sample, sequenced in a study of blood T cell repertoires in COVID-19. The repertoire was sequenced with immunoSEQ multiplex PCR; TCRdb's copy has only in-frame clones and lacks some. The data show fewer than 200,000 clones, with around nine tenths seen just once and roughly 2% held by the top ten. What was sequenced was peripheral blood. These TCRs come from a man in his forties or fifties who had recovered from COVID-19.

This rearrangement joins TRBV27 to TRBJ2-7; 8 bases map to TRBD1. This CDR3 is 16 amino acids long. V lost 5 bases and J lost 4; bases outside the gene matches: 13. CDR1 and CDR2 from the germline V gene are MNHEY and SMNVEV (reference sequence). The CDR3 reads CASSPSGQGAFYEQYF. The CDR3 bases are TGTGCCAGCAGTCCTTCGGGGCAGGGGGCTTTTTACGAGCAGTACTTC.

DNA of the CDR3: TGTGCCAGCAGGATCGTCCGGCAGGGTAGAGAGACCCAGTACTTC. Translation: CASRIVRQGRETQYF. The V gene is TRBV25-1, the J gene TRBJ2-5; a weak D match, TRBD1 (5 bases). Germline values: CDR1 MGHDK, CDR2 SYGVNS. V was shortened by 6 bases and J by 4 bases, with 18 bases between the two germline ends. CDR3 length: 15 amino acids. Full variable domain (missing parts from reference TRBV25-1 and TRBJ2-5): EADIYQTPRYLVIGTGKKITLECSQTMGHDKMYWYQQDPGMELHLIHYSYGVNSTEKGDLSSESTVSRIRTEHFPLTLESARPSHTSQYLCASRIVRQGRETQYFGPGTRLLVL.

This clone was found once. This rearrangement joins TRBV6-5 to TRBJ1-2; D remains unclear. From germline, CDR1 is MNHEY and CDR2 SVGAGI. This CDR3 region has 13 residues. Trimming took 6 bases from V and 2 from J, leaving 10 bases between them. The CDR3 DNA sequence: TGTGCCAGCAGCCAATCGAGGAACTATGGCTACACCTTC. Protein: CASSQSRNYGYTF.

The chain is built from TRBV18 and TRBJ1-4, with D possibly TRBD1 on 6 matching bases. In germline, CDR1 is KGHSH, CDR2 LQKENI. This CDR3 spans 12 amino acids. Trimming took off 5 bases at V and 11 bases at J, with 12 bases between the two ends. The CDR3 loop is CASSTQGDKLFF. The CDR3 DNA reads TGTGCCAGCTCAACACAGGGAGACAAACTGTTTTTT.

V gene TRBV5-4 combines with J gene TRBJ2-3; 8 bases match TRBD2. Germline loops: CDR1 SGHNT, CDR2 YYREEE (reference sequence). Trimming removed 0 bases from V and 3 bases from J; junction bases left unmatched: 15. The CDR3 has 19 amino acids. CDR3 sequence (DNA): TGTGCCAGCAGCTTGGACAGCGGGGGACGCCAAGGCTTAACAGATACGCAGTATTTT. Amino acid sequence: CASSLDSGGRQGLTDTQYF.

This clone was seen only a few times. The chain carries TRBV5-6 and TRBJ2-7; 8 bases map to TRBD1. V lost 3 bases and J lost 3; bases outside the gene matches: 14. The CDR3 has 17 residues. Germline CDR1 reads SGHDT; CDR2 reads YYEEEE. The CDR3 DNA reads as TGTGCCAGCAGCTCCCTGTTATTCGGACAGGGTGACTACGAGCAGTACTTC. Protein: CASSSLLFGQGDYEQYF.

The rearrangement links TRBV7-8 to TRBJ2-3; D might be TRBD1 (6 bases). This CDR3 is 17 amino acids long. Germline V gives CDR1 SGHVS, CDR2 FQNEAQ. V lost 2 bases and J 1 base, leaving 16 bases between the germline ends. CDR3 nucleotides: TGTGCCAGCAGCTTACCCCAACAGGGAACTGGCACAGATACGCAGTATTTT. Translation: CASSLPQQGTGTDTQYF.

This chain connects TRBV10-3 to TRBJ1-1; 9 nucleotides line up with TRBD1. Losses at the gene ends were 5 bases for V and 1 base for J; bases not matched to a gene: 2. CDR1 and CDR2 from the germline V gene are ENHRY and SYGVKD. CDR3 length: 14 amino acids. Here the CDR3 DNA reads TGTGCCATCAGTTCACAGGGGGCGAACACTGAAGCTTTCTTT. It codes for CAISSQGANTEAFF.

The rearrangement links TRBV27 to TRBJ2-1, with 12 positions matching TRBD2. Trimming took 3 bases from V and 8 from J; bases not matched to a gene: 5. Per germline, CDR1 MNHEY and CDR2 SMNVEV (reference sequence). This CDR3 region has 15 residues. For the CDR3, the DNA is TGTGCCAGCAGTTTCCTACTAGCGGGAGGCGATGAGCAGTTCTTC. It is translated as CASSFLLAGGDEQFF.

This chain joins TRBV27 and TRBJ2-7, with D possibly being TRBD1 (6 bases). This CDR3 region has 14 residues. Germline CDR1 and CDR2: MNHEY and SMNVEV (reference sequence). V lost 0 bases, J lost 3 bases, and 9 bases lay in between. In DNA form, the CDR3 reads TGTGCCAGCAGTTTATCGGACAGCCTCTACGAGCAGTACTTC. Translating gives CASSLSDSLYEQYF.

The chain uses TRBV4-3 and TRBJ1-6; D unresolved. Trimming removed 1 base from V and 5 bases from J, with 6 bases in between. The CDR3 has 14 residues. Germline loops: CDR1 LGHNA, CDR2 YSLEER. The CDR3 DNA sequence: TGCGCCAGCAGCCAAGGCGTTAATAATTCACCCCTCCACTTT. It yields the protein CASSQGVNNSPLHF.

The gene calls are TRBV29-1 and TRBJ2-7; D may be TRBD2 (6 bases). This CDR3 is 11 amino acids long. Trimming shortened V by 7 bases and J by 2 bases, and 9 bases separated the two germline ends. Germline CDR1 reads SQVTM; CDR2 reads ANQGSEA. CDR3: CSAGTAYEQYF. The CDR3 DNA sequence: TGCAGCGCCGGGACTGCCTACGAGCAGTACTTC.

This clone was counted only a few times. This chain uses TRBV2 with TRBJ2-3, with D maybe TRBD1 (5 bases). The CDR3 extends over 14 amino acids. The germline V gene encodes CDR1 SNHLY and CDR2 FYNNEI. V lost 7 bases and J 3 bases, leaving 14 bases between the germline ends. CDR3 amino acids: CASKVPGWTDTQYF. CDR3 in DNA: TGTGCCAGCAAGGTCCCAGGGTGGACAGATACGCAGTATTTT.